What follows is one T cell receptor beta chain and its context. Its specificity is not known. The sample comes from a study of cytomegalovirus exposure and HLA in healthy donors. Study-level findings and limits: In all likelihood, a cluster of highly shared sequence variants was a sequencing artifact.

The PCR had 60 Vbeta and 13 Jbeta primers. This table comes from immunoSEQ multiplex PCR, and its TCRdb copy is limited to in-frame clones, with some not included. The data contain 110,000 to 150,000 clones, 68% of them singletons. The CDR3 runs 13 residues. Trimming took 2 bases from V and 4 from J, leaving 9 bases between them. Germline loops: CDR1 SGDLS, CDR2 YYNGEE. Nominally healthy donors provided the samples, though records likely missed some immune exposures. The sequencing input was PBMCs. The chain joins TRBV9 to TRBJ1-2; no definite D call. This TCR derives from a man in his 60s in good health and CMV-seronegative. This chain's CDR3 is CASSVGELYGYTF. CDR3 in DNA: TGTGCCAGCAGCGTCGGAGAGCTCTATGGCTACACCTTC.